The 15 T cell receptor beta chains listed next were all sequenced from one sample in a study of tumor-infiltrating lymphocytes in primary liver carcinoma. A constant-region primer primed TCR beta cDNA synthesis from about 550 ng of total RNA. Slightly modified ARM-PCR with three nested multiplex PCR rounds yielded TCR beta libraries. Each of the first two PCR rounds ran approximately 11 cycles with TRBV1-TRBV30 forward and C-beta reverse primers. TCRdb re-called the multiplex PCR reads through MiXCR, storing one row per CDR3 protein. The sample has more than 150,000 distinct CDR3 sequences; 60% are singletons. Germline DNA was also extracted, with blood RNA taken from unsorted whole blood. The sequenced sample consisted of peripheral blood. All receptors come from a man between 35 and 55 years old with primary liver carcinoma and hepatitis B virus infection.

About this clonotype itself: Relative to the germline gene, one junction end is altered; a read error may explain this. The chain combines TRBV6-1 with TRBJ1-5, with 7 bases identical to TRBD1. The end of the DNA fits TRBJ2-3 better, so the J call may be wrong. Germline-derived CDR1 and CDR2 are MNHNS and SASEGT. CDR3 length: 17 amino acids. The CDR3 reads CARSEHGTVRSNQPQYF. CDR3 sequence (DNA): TGTGCCAGAAGTGAACATGGGACAGTTAGGAGCAATCAGCCCCAGTATTTT.

As regards this clonotype: Germline is not matched at one junction end, which may reflect a read error. The V and J genes are TRBV11-2 and TRBJ2-7; 9 nucleotides align to TRBD2. The CDR3 runs 16 residues. Germline values: CDR1 SGHAT, CDR2 FQNNGV. This chain's CDR3 is CASSSAPTSGTYEQYF. The CDR3 DNA reads TGTGCCAGCAGCTCCGCCCCGACTAGCGGAACCTATGAGCAGTACTTC. Full variable domain (outside the CDR3, taken from reference TRBV11-2 and TRBJ2-7): EAGVAQSPRYKIIEKRQSVAFWCNPISGHATLYWYQQILGQGPKLLIQFQNNGVVDDSQLPKDRFSAERLKGVDSTLKIQPAKLEDSAVYLCASSSAPTSGTYEQYFGPGTRLTVT.

V is TRBV28 and J is TRBJ2-5, with a weak D call TRBD1 (6 bases). V was trimmed by 3 bases and J by 2 bases, leaving 16 bases between them. CDR3 length equals 16 residues. Germline CDR1 and CDR2: MDHEN and SYDVKM. The CDR3 DNA is TGTGCCAGCAGTTTTAGCCGCCGAGGGGGTCAAGAGACCCAGTACTTC. This gives the protein CASSFSRRGGQETQYF.

A remark on this clonotype: A clone one base away is much larger, so this may be a read error. The J gene is TRBJ1-4, the V gene TRBV11-2; maybe TRBD1 (6 bases). Germline CDR1 is SGHAT and CDR2 is FQNNGV. The CDR3 loop spans 12 amino acids. CDR3 DNA: TGTGCCAACAGCGGCGGACAGGAAAAACTGTTTTTT. Its translation is CANSGGQEKLFF.

Worth noting for this clonotype: This may be a read error: a much more frequent sequence differs by one nucleotide. This chain joins TRBV6-1 and TRBJ2-1, with TRBD2 matching over 10 bases. In germline, CDR1 is MNHNS, CDR2 SASEGT. The CDR3 totals 15 residues. CDR3: CASSEEASGSNELFF. CDR3 sequence (DNA): TGTGCCAGCAGTGAAGAGGCTAGCGGGAGCAATGAGCTGTTCTTC.

This clonotype was seen a single time. The chain links TRBV10-3 to TRBJ2-3; TRBD2 might be the D (6 bases). The CDR3 is made up of 13 amino acids. Trimming took off 8 bases at V and 2 bases at J, with 11 bases between the two ends. The V gene's germline CDR1 is ENHRY and CDR2 SYGVKD. For the CDR3, the DNA is TGTGCCATCGTACGGGAGAACACAGATACGCAGTATTTT. Translated, it gives CAIVRENTDTQYF.

The V call is TRBV12-3 or TRBV12-4, the J call TRBJ2-3; no clear D. Trimming stripped 7 bases from V and 1 base from J, with 12 bases between. This CDR3 has 14 residues. The CDR3 nucleotides read TGTGCCAGCAACCTCCTTACGGGCACAGATACGCAGTATTTT. This encodes CASNLLTGTDTQYF.

This clonotype showed up just once. This chain links TRBV11-2 with TRBJ2-5; D not certain. V was clipped by 5 bases and J by 9 bases, with 10 bases between them. From germline, CDR1 is SGHAT and CDR2 FQNNGV. The CDR3 sequence is 11 residues long. The CDR3 coding sequence is TGTGCCAGCAGCCACCATGAGTCCCAGTACTTC. Amino acids: CASSHHESQYF.

In this sample, this clonotype turned up a few times. V gene TRBV29-1 combines with J gene TRBJ2-3; D tentatively reads TRBD1 or TRBD2 (5 bases each). CDR1 is SQVTM, CDR2 ANQGSEA, per germline. Between the trimmed V and J ends, which lost 8 bases and 0 bases, there was a span of 15 bases. This CDR3 spans 14 amino acids. CDR3 residues: CSQRGGGSTDTQYF. CDR3 in DNA: TGCAGCCAGAGAGGTGGGGGTAGCACAGATACGCAGTATTTT.

This chain uses TRBV5-4 with TRBJ2-6; no definite D call. The CDR3 sequence is 15 residues long. From germline, CDR1 is SGHNT and CDR2 YYREEE (reference sequence). Trimming left V 5 bases short and J 0 bases short, with 9 bases between. The CDR3 loop reads CASRRDNSGANVLTF. CDR3 nucleotide sequence: TGTGCCAGCAGGAGAGACAACTCTGGGGCCAACGTCCTGACTTTC. Looking up the rest from reference TRBV5-4 and TRBJ2-6 gives the full variable domain: ETGVTQSPTHLIKTRGQQVTLRCSSQSGHNTVSWYQQALGQGPQFIFQYYREEENGRGNFPPRFSGLQFPNYSSELNVNALELDDSALYLCASRRDNSGANVLTFGAGSRLTVL.

For this clonotype: The germline gene is not matched at one end of the junction; a read error may be the cause. The chain carries TRBV11-1 and TRBJ1-5; TRBD1 is a possible D gene (5 bases). Per the germline V gene, CDR1 is SGHAT and CDR2 is FQDESV (reference sequence). This CDR3 comprises 14 residues. CDR3 DNA sequence: TGTGCCAGCAGCAGGACAAGTACGAATCAACCCCAGCATTTT. As protein: CASSRTSTNQPQHF.

This clonotype was seen a few times. The rearrangement uses TRBV29-1 and TRBJ2-5; D is unclear. CDR1 and CDR2 (germline): SQVTM, ANQGSEA. The CDR3 totals 12 residues. V lost 6 bases and J lost 3, with 11 bases in between. CDR3 nucleotide sequence: TGCAGCGTGAGCCTGATAAAAGAGACCCAGTACTTC. Translation gives CSVSLIKETQYF.

This chain joins TRBV11-2 and TRBJ2-1; no reliable D call. With 7 bases removed from V and 0 bases from J, the gap between germline ends came to 25 bases. The CDR3 is made up of 19 amino acids. Looked up from germline, CDR1 is SGHAT and CDR2 is FQNNGV. The CDR3 loop reads CASIVPVGAFLSSYNEQFF. In DNA form, the CDR3 reads TGTGCCAGCATCGTCCCCGTGGGCGCTTTTCTTAGCTCCTACAATGAGCAGTTCTTC.

The chain has TRBV6-1 and TRBJ1-1; the D is unclear. V gave up 7 bases and J gave up 1 base, with 10 bases separating them. The CDR3 has 13 amino acids. Germline-derived CDR1 and CDR2 are MNHNS and SASEGT. The CDR3, as DNA: TGTGCCAGCAATGATAGCAGGAACACTGAAGCTTTCTTT. Its translation is CASNDSRNTEAFF.

This clonotype was observed once. The V and J genes are TRBV6-1 and TRBJ2-7; possible D gene TRBD2, 5 bases. Deletions cut 8 bases from V and 4 bases from J, with 18 bases between. The CDR3 loop spans 14 amino acids. Looked up from germline, CDR1 is MNHNS and CDR2 is SASEGT. This CDR3 is CASASGSTAYEQYF. CDR3 DNA sequence: TGTGCCAGCGCGAGTGGGAGTACGGCATACGAGCAGTACTTC.